The entry below gives a single TCR beta chain sequence along with its context. Its antigen is not known. The sample belongs to a study of cytomegalovirus exposure and HLA in healthy donors. Across the whole study: Early release data held around 82 million unique TCRs from HLA-typed donors. Notes on the study in general: A further, later analysis showed that HLA-associated TCR beta chains (compared with equally common others) were more clonally expanded. By a later analysis, the bulk of CMV-associated TCR beta chains appeared HLA-restricted.

The PCR used 60 Vbeta and 13 Jbeta primers. Method: immunoSEQ multiplex PCR; TCRdb's copy keeps in-frame clones and lacks some. The sample holds approximately 100,000 clones, 79% seen once. CDR3 length: 15 residues. Sequencing was done on a sample of PBMCs. The clonotype originates from a man aged 45-60 years in good health and CMV-seropositive. The gene calls are TRBV21-1 and TRBJ1-4; the tabulated D call, TRBD1, remains unverified against the DNA. TRBV21-1 is tagged as a pseudogene. CDR3 residues: CASSTHTGQGEKLFF. The CDR3, as DNA: TGTGCCAGCAGCACACATACAGGGCAAGGCGAAAAACTGTTTTTT.